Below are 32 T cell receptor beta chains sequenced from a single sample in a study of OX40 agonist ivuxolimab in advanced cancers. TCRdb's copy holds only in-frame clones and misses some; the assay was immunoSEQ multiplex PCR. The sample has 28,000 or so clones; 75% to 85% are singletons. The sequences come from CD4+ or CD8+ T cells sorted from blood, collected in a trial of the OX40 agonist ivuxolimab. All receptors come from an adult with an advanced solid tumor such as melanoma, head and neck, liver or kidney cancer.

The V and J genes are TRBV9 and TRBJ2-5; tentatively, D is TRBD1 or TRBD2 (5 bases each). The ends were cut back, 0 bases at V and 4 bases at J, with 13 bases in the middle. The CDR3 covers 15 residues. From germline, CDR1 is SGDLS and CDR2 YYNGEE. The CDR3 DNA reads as TGTGCCAGCAGCGTAGACGGGACCCCGGGAGAGACCCAGTACTTC. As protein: CASSVDGTPGETQYF.

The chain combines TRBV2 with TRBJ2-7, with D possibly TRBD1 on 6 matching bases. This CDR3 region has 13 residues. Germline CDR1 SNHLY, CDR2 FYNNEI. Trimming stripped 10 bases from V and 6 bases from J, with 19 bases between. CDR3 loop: CANWLLGAGEQYF. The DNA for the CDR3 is TGTGCCAATTGGCTATTGGGGGCAGGCGAGCAGTACTTC.

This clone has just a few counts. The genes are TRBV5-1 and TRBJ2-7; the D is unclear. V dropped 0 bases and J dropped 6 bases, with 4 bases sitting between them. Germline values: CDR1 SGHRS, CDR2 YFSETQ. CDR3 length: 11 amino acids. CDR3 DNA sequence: TGCGCCAGCAGCTTGGGTCCCGAGCAGTACTTC. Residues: CASSLGPEQYF. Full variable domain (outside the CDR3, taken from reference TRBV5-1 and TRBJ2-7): KAGVTQTPRYLIKTRGQQVTLSCSPISGHRSVSWYQQTPGQGLQFLFEYFSETQRNKGNFPGRFSGRQFSNSRSEMNVSTLELGDSALYLCASSLGPEQYFGPGTRLTVT.

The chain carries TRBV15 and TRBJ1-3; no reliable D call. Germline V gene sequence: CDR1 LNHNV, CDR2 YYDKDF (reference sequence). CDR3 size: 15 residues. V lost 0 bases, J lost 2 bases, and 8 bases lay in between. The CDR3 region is CATSRDGMAGNTIYF. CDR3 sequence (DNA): TGTGCCACCAGCAGAGATGGGATGGCTGGAAACACCATATATTTT.

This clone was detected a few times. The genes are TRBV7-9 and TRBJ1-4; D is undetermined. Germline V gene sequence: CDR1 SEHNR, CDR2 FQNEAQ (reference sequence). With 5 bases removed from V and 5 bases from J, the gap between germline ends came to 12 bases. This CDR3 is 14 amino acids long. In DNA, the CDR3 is TGTGCCAGCAGCGGCAGCGCGATAAATGAAAAACTGTTTTTT. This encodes CASSGSAINEKLFF.

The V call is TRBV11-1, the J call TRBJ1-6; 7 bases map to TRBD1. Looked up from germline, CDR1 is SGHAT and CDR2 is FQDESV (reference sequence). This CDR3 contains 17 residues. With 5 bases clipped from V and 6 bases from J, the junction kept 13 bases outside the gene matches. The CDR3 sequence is CASSTHDREGSNSPLHF. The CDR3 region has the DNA TGTGCCAGCAGCACCCATGACAGGGAGGGAAGTAATTCACCCCTCCACTTT.

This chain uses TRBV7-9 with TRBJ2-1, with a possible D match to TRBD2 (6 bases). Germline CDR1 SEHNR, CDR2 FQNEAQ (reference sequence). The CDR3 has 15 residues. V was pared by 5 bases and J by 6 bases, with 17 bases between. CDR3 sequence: CASSPGTGASNEQFF. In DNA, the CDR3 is TGTGCCAGCAGCCCCGGGACTGGGGCGTCCAATGAGCAGTTCTTC.

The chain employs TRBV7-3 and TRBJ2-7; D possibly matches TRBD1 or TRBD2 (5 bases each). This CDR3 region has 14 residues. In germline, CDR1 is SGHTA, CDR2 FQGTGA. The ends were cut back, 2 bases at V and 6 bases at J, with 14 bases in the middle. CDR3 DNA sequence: TGTGCCAGCAGCTTATTGGGGGTGGATTCCGAGCAGTACTTC. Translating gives CASSLLGVDSEQYF.

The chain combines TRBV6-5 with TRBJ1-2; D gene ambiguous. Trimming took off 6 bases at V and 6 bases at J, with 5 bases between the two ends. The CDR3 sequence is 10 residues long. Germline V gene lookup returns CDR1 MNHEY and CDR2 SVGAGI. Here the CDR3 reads CASSYDGYTF. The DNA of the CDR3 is TGTGCCAGCAGCTACGATGGCTACACCTTC.

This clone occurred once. The CDR3 DNA is TGTGCCGCGATGGCGGGGGATTACGAGCAGTACTTC. Protein sequence: CAAMAGDYEQYF. The chain links TRBV27 to TRBJ2-7; 7 nucleotides line up with TRBD2. Looked up from germline, CDR1 is MNHEY and CDR2 is SMNVEV (reference sequence). The J segment lost 4 bases and the V segment lost 11 bases, leaving 8 bases of the junction unmatched. The CDR3 runs 12 residues.

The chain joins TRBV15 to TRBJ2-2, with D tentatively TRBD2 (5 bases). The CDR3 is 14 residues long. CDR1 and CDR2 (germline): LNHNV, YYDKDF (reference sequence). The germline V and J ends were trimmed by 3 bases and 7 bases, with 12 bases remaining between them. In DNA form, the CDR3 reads TGTGCCACCAGCAGCGGGGATTGGGACGGGGAGCTGTTTTTT. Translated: CATSSGDWDGELFF.

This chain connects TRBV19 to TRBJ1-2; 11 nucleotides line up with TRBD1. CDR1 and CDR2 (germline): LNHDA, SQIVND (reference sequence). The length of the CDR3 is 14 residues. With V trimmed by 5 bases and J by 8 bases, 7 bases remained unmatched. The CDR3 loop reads CASSPGTGGWGYTF. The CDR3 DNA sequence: TGTGCCAGTAGTCCTGGGACAGGGGGATGGGGCTACACCTTC.

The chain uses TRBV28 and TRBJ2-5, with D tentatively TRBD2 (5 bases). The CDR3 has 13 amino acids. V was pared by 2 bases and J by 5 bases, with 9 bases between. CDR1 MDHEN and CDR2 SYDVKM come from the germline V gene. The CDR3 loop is CASSLEGWETQYF. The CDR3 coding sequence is TGTGCCAGCAGTTTAGAGGGCTGGGAGACCCAGTACTTC. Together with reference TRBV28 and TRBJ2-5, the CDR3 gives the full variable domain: DVKVTQSSRYLVKRTGEKVFLECVQDMDHENMFWYRQDPGLGLRLIYFSYDVKMKEKGDIPEGYSVSREKKERFSLILESASTNQTSMYLCASSLEGWETQYFGPGTRLLVL.

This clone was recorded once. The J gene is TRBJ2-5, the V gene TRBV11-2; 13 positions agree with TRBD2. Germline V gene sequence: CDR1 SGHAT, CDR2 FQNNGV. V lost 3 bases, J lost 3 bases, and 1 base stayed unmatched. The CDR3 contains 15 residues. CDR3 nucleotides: TGTGCCAGCAGCTTGACTAGCGGGGGGAAAGAGACCCAGTACTTC. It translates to CASSLTSGGKETQYF.

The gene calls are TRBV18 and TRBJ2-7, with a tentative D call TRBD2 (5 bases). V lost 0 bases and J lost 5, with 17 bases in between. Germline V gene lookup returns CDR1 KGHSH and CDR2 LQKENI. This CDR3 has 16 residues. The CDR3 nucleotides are TGTGCCAGCTCACCACCGGGGAGCCTAGGTATCGACGAGCAGTACTTC. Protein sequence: CASSPPGSLGIDEQYF. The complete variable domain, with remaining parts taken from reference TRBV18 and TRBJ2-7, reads NAGVMQNPRHLVRRRGQEARLRCSPMKGHSHVYWYRQLPEEGLKFMVYLQKENIIDESGMPKERFSAEFPKEGPSILRIQQVVRGDSAAYFCASSPPGSLGIDEQYFGPGTRLTVT.

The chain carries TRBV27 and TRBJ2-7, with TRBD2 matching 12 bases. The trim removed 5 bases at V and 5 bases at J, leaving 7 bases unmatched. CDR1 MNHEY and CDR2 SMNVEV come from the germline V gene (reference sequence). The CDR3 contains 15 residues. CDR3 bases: TGTGCCAGCAGTCCTCGGACTAGCGGGGTCAACGAGCAGTACTTC. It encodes CASSPRTSGVNEQYF.

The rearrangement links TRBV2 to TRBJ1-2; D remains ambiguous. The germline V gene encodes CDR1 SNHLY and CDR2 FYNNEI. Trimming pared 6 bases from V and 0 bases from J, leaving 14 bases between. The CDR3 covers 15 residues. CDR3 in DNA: TGTGCCAGCAGAGGGAGTACAGCCTCTAACTATGGCTACACCTTC. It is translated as CASRGSTASNYGYTF. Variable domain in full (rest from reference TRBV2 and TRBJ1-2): EPEVTQTPSHQVTQMGQEVILRCVPISNHLYFYWYRQILGQKVEFLVSFYNNEISEKSEIFDDQFSVERPDGSNFTLKIRSTKLEDSAMYFCASRGSTASNYGYTFGSGTRLTVV.

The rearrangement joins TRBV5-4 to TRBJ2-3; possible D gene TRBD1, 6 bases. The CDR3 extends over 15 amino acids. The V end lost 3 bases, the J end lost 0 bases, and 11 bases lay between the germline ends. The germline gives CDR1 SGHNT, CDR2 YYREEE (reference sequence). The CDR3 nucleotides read TGTGCCAGCAGCTGGGGACACGCTAGCACAGATACGCAGTATTTT. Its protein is CASSWGHASTDTQYF.

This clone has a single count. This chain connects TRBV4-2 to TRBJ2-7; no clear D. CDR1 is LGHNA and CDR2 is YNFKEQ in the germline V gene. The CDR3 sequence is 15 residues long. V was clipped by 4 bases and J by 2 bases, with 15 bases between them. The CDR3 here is CASSPANGQTYEQYF. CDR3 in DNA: TGTGCCAGCAGCCCCGCCAACGGGCAGACCTACGAGCAGTACTTC.

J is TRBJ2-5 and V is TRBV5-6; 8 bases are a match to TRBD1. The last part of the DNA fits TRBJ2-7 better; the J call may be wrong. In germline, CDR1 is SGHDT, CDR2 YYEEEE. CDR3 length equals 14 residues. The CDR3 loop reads CASFRTGQTYEQYF. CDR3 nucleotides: TGTGCCAGCTTCCGGACAGGGCAGACCTACGAGCAGTACTTC.

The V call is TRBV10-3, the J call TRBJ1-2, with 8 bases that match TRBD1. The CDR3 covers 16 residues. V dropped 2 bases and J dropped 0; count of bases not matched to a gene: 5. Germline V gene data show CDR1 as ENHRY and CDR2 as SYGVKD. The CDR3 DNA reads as TGTGCCATCAGTGAGGGGACAGGCGAAGCTAACTATGGCTACACCTTC. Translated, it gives CAISEGTGEANYGYTF.

Here the CDR3 DNA reads TGTGCCAGCAGCCTAGCGGGGGGCAATGAGCAGTTCTTC. Residues: CASSLAGGNEQFF. The chain has TRBV6-4 and TRBJ2-1; 11 positions match TRBD2. V gave up 6 bases and J gave up 6 bases; unmatched junction bases: 1. This CDR3 comprises 13 residues. Germline V gene data show CDR1 as MRHNA and CDR2 as SNTAGT.

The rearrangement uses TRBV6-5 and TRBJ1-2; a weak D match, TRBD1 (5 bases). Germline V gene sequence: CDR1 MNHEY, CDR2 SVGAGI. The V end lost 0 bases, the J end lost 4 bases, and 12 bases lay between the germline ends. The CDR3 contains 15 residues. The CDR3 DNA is TGTGCCAGCAGTTACTCGATGCAGGGAGTCTATGGCTACACCTTC. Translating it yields CASSYSMQGVYGYTF.

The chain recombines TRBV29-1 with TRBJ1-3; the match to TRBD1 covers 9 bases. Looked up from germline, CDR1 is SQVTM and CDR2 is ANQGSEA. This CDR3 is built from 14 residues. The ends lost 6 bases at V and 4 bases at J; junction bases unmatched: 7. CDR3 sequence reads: CSVGQGTVGNTIYF. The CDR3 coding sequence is TGCAGCGTCGGACAGGGGACGGTCGGAAACACCATATATTTT. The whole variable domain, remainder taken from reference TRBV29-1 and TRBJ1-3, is SAVISQKPSRDICQRGTSLTIQCQVDSQVTMMFWYRQQPGQSLTLIATANQGSEATYESGFVIDKFPISRPNLTFSTLTVSNMSPEDSSIYLCSVGQGTVGNTIYFGEGSWLTVV.

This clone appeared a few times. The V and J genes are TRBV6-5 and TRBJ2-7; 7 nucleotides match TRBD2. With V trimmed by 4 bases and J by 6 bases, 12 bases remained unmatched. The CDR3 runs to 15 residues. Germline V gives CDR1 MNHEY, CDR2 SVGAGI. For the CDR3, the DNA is TGTGCCAGCAGTTCCCTTGCGCGGGAGTACGGCGAGCAGTACTTC. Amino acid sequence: CASSSLAREYGEQYF.

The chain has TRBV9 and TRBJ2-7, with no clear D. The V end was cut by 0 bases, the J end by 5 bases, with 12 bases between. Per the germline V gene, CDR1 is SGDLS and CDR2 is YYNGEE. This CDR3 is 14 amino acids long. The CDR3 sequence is CASSVEGNTDEQYF. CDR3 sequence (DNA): TGTGCCAGCAGCGTAGAAGGGAATACGGACGAGCAGTACTTC. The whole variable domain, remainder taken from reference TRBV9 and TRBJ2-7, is DSGVTQTPKHLITATGQRVTLRCSPRSGDLSVYWYQQSLDQGLQFLIQYYNGEERAKGNILERFSAQQFPDLHSELNLSSLELGDSALYFCASSVEGNTDEQYFGPGTRLTVT.

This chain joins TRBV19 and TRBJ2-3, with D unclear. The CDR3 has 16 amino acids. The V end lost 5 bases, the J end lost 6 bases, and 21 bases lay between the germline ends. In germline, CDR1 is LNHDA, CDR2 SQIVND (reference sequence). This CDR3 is CASSAWASLESDTQYF. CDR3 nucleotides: TGTGCCAGTAGTGCCTGGGCCTCCCTTGAATCGGATACGCAGTATTTT.

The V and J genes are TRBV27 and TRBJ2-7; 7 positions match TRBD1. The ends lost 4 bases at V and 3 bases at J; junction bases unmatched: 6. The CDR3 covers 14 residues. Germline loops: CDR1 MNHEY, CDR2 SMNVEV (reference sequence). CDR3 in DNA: TGTGCCAGCAGTTCAAAGGGGGCGCGCTACGAGCAGTACTTC. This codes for CASSSKGARYEQYF.

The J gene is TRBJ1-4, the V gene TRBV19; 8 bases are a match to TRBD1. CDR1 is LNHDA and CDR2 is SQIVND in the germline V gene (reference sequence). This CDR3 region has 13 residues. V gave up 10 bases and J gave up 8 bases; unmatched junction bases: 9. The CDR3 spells CAIWDRQREKLFF. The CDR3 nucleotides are TGTGCCATTTGGGACAGGCAAAGGGAAAAACTGTTTTTT.

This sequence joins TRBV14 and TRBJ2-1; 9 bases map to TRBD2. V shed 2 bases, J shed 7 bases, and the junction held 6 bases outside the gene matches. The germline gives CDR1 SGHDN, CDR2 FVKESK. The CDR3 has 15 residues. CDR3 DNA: TGTGCCAGCAGCCAACGCGGGAGGGCCTCGAATGAGCAGTTCTTC. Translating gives CASSQRGRASNEQFF.

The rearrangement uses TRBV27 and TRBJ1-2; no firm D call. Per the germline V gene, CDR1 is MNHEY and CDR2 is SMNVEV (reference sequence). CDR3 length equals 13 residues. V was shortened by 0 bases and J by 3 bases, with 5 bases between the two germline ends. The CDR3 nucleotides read TGTGCCAGCAGTTTATCAGGATACTATGGCTACACCTTC. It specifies CASSLSGYYGYTF.

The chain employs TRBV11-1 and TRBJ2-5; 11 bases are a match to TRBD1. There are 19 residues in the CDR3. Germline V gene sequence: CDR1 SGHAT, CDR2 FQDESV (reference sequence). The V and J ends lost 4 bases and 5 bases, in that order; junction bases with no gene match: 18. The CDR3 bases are TGTGCCAGCAGCTCCTCCCCAACCCGGGACAGGGGGTTTTGGGAGACCCAGTACTTC. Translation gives CASSSSPTRDRGFWETQYF.